Each of the 30 T cell receptor beta chains below was sequenced from the same sample in a study of technical replicates of blood from a few donors (dated by TCRdb to the late 2010s). Library construction relied on the immunoSEQ multiplex PCR assay. Drawn from immuneACCESS, this table holds only the in-frame rearrangements with V and J called that TCRdb kept. Clones are partly lost; checked studies trace under half to an unresolved V gene and leave the rest unexplained. Across this sample there are some 85,000 clones, with around 96% seen only once. Together, the top ten hold about 0.31% of the sample. What was sequenced was T cells isolated from PBMCs. These receptors all come from a human donor in good health.

The chain links TRBV6-1 to TRBJ1-2; D is perhaps TRBD1 (6 bases). The CDR3 has 13 amino acids. V lost 6 bases, J lost 5 bases, and 13 bases lay in between. Germline assignment: CDR1 MNHNS and CDR2 SASEGT. In nucleotides, the CDR3 is TGTGCCAGCAGAGTAGACAGGTGGTATGGCTACACCTTC. Protein product: CASRVDRWYGYTF.

This clone was seen once. The V gene is TRBV11-2, the J gene TRBJ2-1, with 8 bases that match TRBD2. Germline CDR1 is SGHAT and CDR2 is FQNNGV. V shed 1 base and J 9 bases; nucleotides not matched to a gene: 8. There are 15 residues in the CDR3. The CDR3 sequence is CASSLAAGVVREQFF. The CDR3 DNA is TGTGCCAGCAGCTTAGCAGCGGGAGTTGTTCGTGAGCAGTTCTTC.

In DNA, the CDR3 is TGTGCCAGCAGCGTAGCTTTACAGGGGGCGCTCCATGGCTACACCTTC. It is translated as CASSVALQGALHGYTF. This chain uses TRBV9 with TRBJ1-2; TRBD1 matches 9 bases. The CDR3 consists of 16 residues. With 0 bases clipped from V and 6 bases from J, the junction kept 9 bases outside the gene matches. Germline V gives CDR1 SGDLS, CDR2 YYNGEE.

The V and J genes are TRBV5-1 and TRBJ1-5, with D unresolved. Trimming cost V 0 bases and J 6 bases, with 19 bases left between them. Germline CDR1 and CDR2: SGHRS and YFSETQ. The CDR3 has 17 residues. The CDR3, as DNA: TGCGCCAGCAGCTTGGGTCGGGGTCTTTGGACCAGTCAGCCCCAGCATTTT. It encodes CASSLGRGLWTSQPQHF.

The chain is built from TRBV5-6 and TRBJ2-3, with 10 nucleotides matching TRBD1. Germline trimming cut 3 bases from V and 3 bases from J; bases unmatched to any gene: 7. Looked up from germline, CDR1 is SGHDT and CDR2 is YYEEEE. The CDR3 is made up of 16 amino acids. The CDR3 region is CASSSGRDRGTDTQYF. In nucleotides, the CDR3 is TGTGCCAGCAGCTCCGGCCGGGACAGGGGTACAGATACGCAGTATTTT.

This chain joins TRBV5-1 and TRBJ2-1, with 8 bases matching TRBD1. The CDR3 consists of 15 residues. In germline, CDR1 is SGHRS, CDR2 YFSETQ. With 2 bases clipped from V and 6 bases from J, the junction kept 7 bases outside the gene matches. The chain's CDR3 is CASSFSQGASNEQFF. In DNA form, the CDR3 reads TGCGCCAGCAGCTTCAGTCAGGGGGCCTCCAATGAGCAGTTCTTC.

The chain joins TRBV9 to TRBJ2-5, with D maybe TRBD1 (5 bases). The CDR3 runs 15 residues. V lost 4 bases, J lost 2 bases, and 15 bases lay in between. Germline V lookup: CDR1 SGDLS, CDR2 YYNGEE. DNA of the CDR3: TGTGCCAGCAGCCAAAGAGCAGACAGACAAGAGACCCAGTACTTC. Protein sequence: CASSQRADRQETQYF. The full variable domain, completed using reference TRBV9 and TRBJ2-5, is DSGVTQTPKHLITATGQRVTLRCSPRSGDLSVYWYQQSLDQGLQFLIQYYNGEERAKGNILERFSAQQFPDLHSELNLSSLELGDSALYFCASSQRADRQETQYFGPGTRLLVL.

The CDR3 DNA reads TGTGCCAGCAGCAAAGAGGAGGGAGTAGGGGAGGACATTCAGTACTTC. It translates to CASSKEEGVGEDIQYF. J is TRBJ2-4 and V is TRBV21-1; the table's TRBD2 call for D was not verified on the DNA. TRBV21-1 is recorded as a pseudogene. The CDR3 length is 16 residues.

This clone is a singleton in its sample. This chain joins TRBV7-9 and TRBJ1-2; 8 nucleotides agree with TRBD1. The V gene's germline CDR1 is SEHNR and CDR2 FQNEAQ (reference sequence). The ends lost 5 bases at V and 0 bases at J; junction bases unmatched: 5. This CDR3 has 15 residues. CDR3 sequence reads: CASSGQGASNYGYTF. The DNA for the CDR3 is TGTGCCAGCAGCGGGCAGGGGGCGTCTAACTATGGCTACACCTTC. Full variable domain (rest looked up from reference TRBV7-9 and TRBJ1-2): DTGVSQNPRHKITKRGQNVTFRCDPISEHNRLYWYRQTLGQGPEFLTYFQNEAQLEKSRLLSDRFSAERPKGSFSTLEIQRTEQGDSAMYLCASSGQGASNYGYTFGSGTRLTVV.

The rearrangement uses TRBV5-1 and TRBJ1-1; D is undetermined. The germline V gene encodes CDR1 SGHRS and CDR2 YFSETQ. The CDR3 has 17 amino acids. Trimming removed 1 base from V and 0 bases from J, with 16 bases in between. CDR3: CASSLSRGHLMNTEAFF. For the CDR3, the DNA is TGCGCCAGCAGCTTGAGTCGGGGTCACCTAATGAACACTGAAGCTTTCTTT.

The rearrangement links TRBV2 to TRBJ2-5; TRBD2 is a possible D gene (7 bases). The CDR3 length is 16 residues. The germline CDR1 and CDR2 sequences are SNHLY and FYNNEI. V lost 3 bases to trimming and J lost 1 base, with 15 bases between them. CDR3 sequence (DNA): TGTGCCAGCAGTGATATACAGGGACTACTCCAAGAGACCCAGTACTTC. Its protein product is CASSDIQGLLQETQYF.

The CDR3 nucleotides read TGCAGCGTCCGACAGGGAGCTGGAAACACCATATATTTT. Its protein is CSVRQGAGNTIYF. The rearrangement uses TRBV29-1 and TRBJ1-3; TRBD1 matches 7 bases. After removal of 6 bases from V and 2 bases from J, the junction contained 4 bases not matched to a gene. The CDR3 runs 13 residues. The germline V gene has CDR1 SQVTM and CDR2 ANQGSEA.

This chain's CDR3 is CASSTTGNYGYTF. In DNA form, the CDR3 reads TGTGCCAGCAGCACGACAGGGAACTATGGCTACACCTTC. The V gene is TRBV9, the J gene TRBJ1-2; 7 bases are shared with TRBD1. Losses at the gene ends were 4 bases for V and 2 bases for J; bases not matched to a gene: 2. Germline CDR1 reads SGDLS; CDR2 reads YYNGEE. CDR3 length: 13 residues.

This clone occurred once. The gene calls are TRBV5-1 and TRBJ2-5, with a weak D call TRBD1 (6 bases). CDR1 is SGHRS and CDR2 is YFSETQ in the germline V gene. V gave up 3 bases and J gave up 3 bases, with 12 bases separating them. The CDR3 sequence is 14 residues long. The DNA for the CDR3 is TGCGCCAGCAGCTCGTCGGGACAAAAAGAGACCCAGTACTTC. Encoded protein: CASSSSGQKETQYF.

The V gene is TRBV5-1, the J gene TRBJ2-1; D perhaps matches TRBD2 (6 bases). Germline loops: CDR1 SGHRS, CDR2 YFSETQ. Trimming took 4 bases from V and 9 from J, leaving 14 bases between them. The CDR3 sequence is 13 residues long. This CDR3 reads CASSPTRHGEQFF. Here the CDR3 DNA reads TGCGCCAGCAGCCCGACTAGGCATGGTGAGCAGTTCTTC.

This chain joins TRBV5-1 and TRBJ1-6; 8 positions match TRBD1. The V gene end was trimmed by 4 bases and the J gene end by 7 bases; junction bases not matched to a gene: 10. There are 16 residues in the CDR3. Germline CDR1 and CDR2: SGHRS and YFSETQ. The CDR3 DNA reads as TGCGCCAGCAGCCCGACAGGGGCTGAAGAAAATTCACCCCTCCACTTT. Translating gives CASSPTGAEENSPLHF.

This clone was counted only a few times. The gene calls are TRBV4-2 and TRBJ1-5, with D tentatively TRBD1 (6 bases). Trimming took 3 bases from V and 9 from J, leaving 15 bases between them. The CDR3 length is 14 residues. The V gene's germline CDR1 is LGHNA and CDR2 YNFKEQ. As DNA, the CDR3 is TGTGCCAGCAGCCAGTCTAGTGGACAGTTGCCCCAGCATTTT. Protein product: CASSQSSGQLPQHF.

The chain carries TRBV11-2 and TRBJ2-1; D is undetermined. Germline V CDR1 and CDR2: SGHAT, FQNNGV. This CDR3 has 13 amino acids. The ends were cut back, 6 bases at V and 6 bases at J, with 12 bases in the middle. The CDR3 sequence is CASSPLVLNEQFF. CDR3 coding DNA: TGTGCCAGCAGTCCCCTAGTCCTCAATGAGCAGTTCTTC.

CDR3 region: CASTPASGRYEQYF. The CDR3 region has the DNA TGCGCCAGCACTCCAGCTAGCGGGAGATACGAGCAGTACTTC. The chain carries TRBV5-1 and TRBJ2-7; 10 bases line up with TRBD2. With 6 bases clipped from V and 4 bases from J, the junction kept 7 bases outside the gene matches. The CDR3 is made up of 14 amino acids. The V gene's germline CDR1 is SGHRS and CDR2 YFSETQ.

V is TRBV29-1 and J is TRBJ1-1; D is ambiguous. V shed 4 bases and J shed 4 bases, with 7 bases lying between them. The germline V gene has CDR1 SQVTM and CDR2 ANQGSEA. The CDR3 has 11 residues. The CDR3 sequence: CSVGSGTEAFF. The CDR3 DNA sequence: TGCAGCGTTGGCTCGGGCACTGAAGCTTTCTTT. The whole variable domain, filled in from reference TRBV29-1 and TRBJ1-1, reads SAVISQKPSRDICQRGTSLTIQCQVDSQVTMMFWYRQQPGQSLTLIATANQGSEATYESGFVIDKFPISRPNLTFSTLTVSNMSPEDSSIYLCSVGSGTEAFFGQGTRLTVV.

The rearrangement joins TRBV7-8 to TRBJ2-1; D is uncertain. The length of the CDR3 is 13 residues. The V end was cut by 5 bases, the J end by 8 bases, with 13 bases between. Germline V gene sequence: CDR1 SGHVS, CDR2 FQNEAQ. CDR3 in amino acids: CASSLASTDEQFF. In DNA form, the CDR3 reads TGTGCCAGCAGCCTCGCCTCTACGGATGAGCAGTTCTTC.

The genes are TRBV5-4 and TRBJ1-1, with a tentative D call TRBD1 (6 bases). CDR1 and CDR2 (germline): SGHNT, YYREEE (reference sequence). V lost 0 bases to trimming and J lost 11 bases, with 17 bases between them. The CDR3 sequence is 14 residues long. Here the CDR3 DNA reads TGTGCCAGCAGCTTGGATCTGACAGGTGGAAGCGCTTTCTTT. It is translated as CASSLDLTGGSAFF.

The chain uses TRBV11-2 and TRBJ2-5, with D perhaps matching TRBD2 (5 bases). The CDR3 spans 14 residues. The germline CDR1 and CDR2 sequences are SGHAT and FQNNGV. Trimming pared 5 bases from V and 5 bases from J, leaving 15 bases between. DNA of the CDR3: TGTGCCAGCAGCGCCGACGGCCCGGGGGAGACCCAGTACTTC. The encoded protein is CASSADGPGETQYF.

CDR3 sequence reads: CSVTSYNEQFF. The DNA of the CDR3 is TGCAGCGTAACTAGTTACAATGAGCAGTTCTTC. The chain combines TRBV29-1 with TRBJ2-1; TRBD2 might be the D (5 bases). V was pared by 6 bases and J by 4 bases, with 7 bases between. This CDR3 region has 11 residues. Germline lookup yields CDR1 SQVTM and CDR2 ANQGSEA.

The chain uses TRBV6-5 and TRBJ1-2; 8 nucleotides align to TRBD1. The trim removed 6 bases at V and 9 bases at J, leaving 15 bases unmatched. The CDR3 covers 15 residues. The germline CDR1 and CDR2 sequences are MNHEY and SVGAGI. The chain's CDR3 is CASRTMGQANFSYTF. The CDR3 DNA is TGTGCCAGCAGGACAATGGGACAGGCTAATTTTAGCTACACCTTC.

A few counts support this clone. The chain has TRBV14 and TRBJ1-5; possible D gene TRBD1, 6 bases. V dropped 5 bases and J dropped 0 bases, with 8 bases sitting between them. The CDR3 runs to 14 residues. Germline lookup yields CDR1 SGHDN and CDR2 FVKESK. The CDR3 region is CASSRGYSNQPQHF. In DNA, the CDR3 is TGTGCCAGCAGCAGGGGGTATAGCAATCAGCCCCAGCATTTT.

The gene calls are TRBV6-4 and TRBJ2-1; D is perhaps TRBD2 (6 bases). The CDR3 covers 16 residues. Trimming took off 4 bases at V and 0 bases at J, with 13 bases between the two ends. Germline V gene data show CDR1 as MRHNA and CDR2 as SNTAGT. The CDR3: CASSGSSGSSYNEQFF. The CDR3 DNA is TGTGCCAGCAGTGGCAGTAGCGGAAGCTCCTACAATGAGCAGTTCTTC.

The chain is built from TRBV2 and TRBJ2-7; no definite D call. Trimming stripped 4 bases from V and 0 bases from J, with 4 bases between. The CDR3 is 12 amino acids. Germline V gene data show CDR1 as SNHLY and CDR2 as FYNNEI. The CDR3 protein is CASSGLSYEQYF. Here the CDR3 DNA reads TGTGCCAGCAGTGGACTCTCCTACGAGCAGTACTTC.

This chain uses TRBV6-5 with TRBJ1-4; D may be TRBD1 (6 bases). The CDR3 has 14 amino acids. Trimming left V 6 bases short and J 5 bases short, with 13 bases between. Germline loops: CDR1 MNHEY, CDR2 SVGAGI. In DNA form, the CDR3 reads TGTGCCAGCAGAATGGGACATTCAAATGAAAAACTGTTTTTT. Residues: CASRMGHSNEKLFF.

This sequence joins TRBV10-3 and TRBJ1-2; no clear D. The V end was cut by 5 bases, the J end by 5 bases, with 18 bases between. CDR3 size: 15 residues. Per the germline V gene, CDR1 is ENHRY and CDR2 is SYGVKD. The CDR3 region has the DNA TGTGCCATCAGTAAGGACGGGAAAGGATCTTATGGCTACACCTTC. This translates into CAISKDGKGSYGYTF.